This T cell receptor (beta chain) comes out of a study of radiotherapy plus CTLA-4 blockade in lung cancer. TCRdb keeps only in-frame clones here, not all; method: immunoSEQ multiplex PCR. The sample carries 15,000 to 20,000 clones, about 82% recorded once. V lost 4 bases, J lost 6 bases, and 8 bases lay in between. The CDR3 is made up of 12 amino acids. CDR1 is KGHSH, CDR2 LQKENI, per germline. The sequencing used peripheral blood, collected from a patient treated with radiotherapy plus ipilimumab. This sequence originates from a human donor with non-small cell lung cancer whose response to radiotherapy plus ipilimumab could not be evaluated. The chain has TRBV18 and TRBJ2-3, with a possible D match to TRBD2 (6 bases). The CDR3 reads CASSLRGDTQYF. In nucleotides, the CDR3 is TGTGCCAGCTCACTACGGGGGGATACGCAGTATTTT.